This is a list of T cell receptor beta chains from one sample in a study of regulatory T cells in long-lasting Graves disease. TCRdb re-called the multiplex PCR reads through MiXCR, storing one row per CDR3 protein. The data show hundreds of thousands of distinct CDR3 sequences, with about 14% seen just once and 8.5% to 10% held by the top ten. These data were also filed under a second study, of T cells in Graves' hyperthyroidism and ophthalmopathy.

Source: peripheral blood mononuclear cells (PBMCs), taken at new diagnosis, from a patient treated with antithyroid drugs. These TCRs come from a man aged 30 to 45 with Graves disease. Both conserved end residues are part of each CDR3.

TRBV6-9,CASSYGQGREGYTF
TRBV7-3,CASSLNLAGGVYEQFF
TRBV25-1,CASSEWLAGGRETQYF
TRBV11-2,CASSTGTSYEQYF
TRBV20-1,CSARAPQNLPYEQYF
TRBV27,CASSLSERAGGNIQYF
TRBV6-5,CASSWRPGRDTQYF
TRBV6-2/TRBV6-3,CASSPGWAGSGTEAFF
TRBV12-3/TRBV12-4,CASSERANTGELFF
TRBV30,CAWSTSRALPEQYF
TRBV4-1,CASSQDWTGGQLSYEQYF
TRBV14,CASSQRHGRAGPVRDTQYF
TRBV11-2,CASSSPPEGAGEQYF
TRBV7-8,CASSLGGAIKGQYF
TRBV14,CASSQAPRNNEQFF
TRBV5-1,CASSSWDGRAIGEQYF
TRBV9,CASSQSGTSGSQETQYF